This entry features one TCR beta chain sequence. The germline gives CDR1 KGHSH, CDR2 LQKENI. The ends lost 3 bases at V and 5 bases at J; junction bases unmatched: 1. There are 14 residues in the CDR3. PCR involved 60 Vbeta and 13 Jbeta primers. Some clones are missing from TCRdb's copy, which holds only in-frame ones; the method was immunoSEQ multiplex PCR. Recorded for this sample: 100,000 to 150,000 clones. The record originates from a study of cytomegalovirus exposure and HLA in healthy donors. Though probably carrying unrecorded immune exposures, donors were nominally healthy at sampling. The origin of this receptor is a man aged 35-49 years in good health and CMV-seronegative. The sequenced sample was PBMCs. The chain combines TRBV18 with TRBJ1-4; 9 bases fit TRBD1. Written as DNA, the CDR3 is TGTGCCAGCTCACCCGGGACAGGGAATGAAAAACTGTTTTTT. This translates into CASSPGTGNEKLFF.